Listed here are 28 T cell receptor beta chains from one sample, sequenced in a study of technical replicates of blood from a few donors. The method was immunoSEQ multiplex PCR; TCRdb's version includes in-frame clones alone and lacks a portion of them. The sample has some 15,000 clones; 82% are singletons. The material sequenced was PBMCs. The receptors here all came from a human donor in good health. Some clones in this sample may be carry-over from other donors' samples.

V is TRBV5-4 and J is TRBJ2-5, with 11 bases aligning to TRBD2. Germline lookup yields CDR1 SGHNT and CDR2 YYREEE (reference sequence). J lost 5 bases, V lost 0 bases, and 12 bases had no gene match. The CDR3 runs 18 residues. CDR3 coding DNA: TGTGCCAGCAGCTTGGAGGGTAGCGGGAGGGGAGGACGGGAGACCCAGTACTTC. Encoded protein: CASSLEGSGRGGRETQYF.

The V gene is TRBV27, the J gene TRBJ2-1; D perhaps matches TRBD2 (6 bases). This CDR3 is 15 amino acids long. Trimming stripped 5 bases from V and 3 bases from J, with 14 bases between. Germline CDR1 is MNHEY and CDR2 is SMNVEV (reference sequence). DNA of the CDR3: TGTGCCAGCAGTATCCGGGACTCTTTCTACAATGAGCAGTTCTTC. Translating it yields CASSIRDSFYNEQFF.

The chain joins TRBV25-1 to TRBJ2-7; 7 nucleotides agree with TRBD1. V trimming: 6 bases; J trimming: 2 bases; junction bases outside the gene matches: 10. The V gene's germline CDR1 is MGHDK and CDR2 SYGVNS. CDR3 length: 15 residues. The CDR3 bases are TGTGCCAGCAGCGACGGGACAGCCAACCCCTACGAGCAGTACTTC. Protein sequence: CASSDGTANPYEQYF.

CDR3 DNA sequence: TGCGCCAGCAGCTCGGGACTCGTGGGGATGGATGAGCAGTTCTTC. Encoded protein: CASSSGLVGMDEQFF. V and J are TRBV5-1 and TRBJ2-1, with D possibly matching TRBD2 (6 bases). This CDR3 has 15 amino acids. Germline V gene sequence: CDR1 SGHRS, CDR2 YFSETQ. V lost 3 bases and J 8 bases, leaving 18 bases between the germline ends.

The chain couples TRBV6-5 to TRBJ2-1; 10 bases match TRBD1. Germline V CDR1 and CDR2: MNHEY, SVGAGI. V dropped 4 bases and J dropped 6; count of bases not matched to a gene: 6. CDR3 size: 15 residues. In DNA, the CDR3 is TGTGCCAGCAGTTCAAGACAGGGGGCTTCCAATGAGCAGTTCTTC. Encoded protein: CASSSRQGASNEQFF.

The chain is built from TRBV4-1 and TRBJ2-4; D not resolved. The CDR3 is made up of 15 amino acids. V lost 1 base and J lost 6, with 13 bases in between. Germline V gene data show CDR1 as MGHRA and CDR2 as YSYEKL. DNA for the CDR3: TGCGCCAGCAGCCAAGCCATTGTTTCGGGAAACATTCAGTACTTC. Protein: CASSQAIVSGNIQYF.

This chain links TRBV6-5 with TRBJ2-7; 7 bases are shared with TRBD2. This CDR3 has 14 residues. Germline trimming cut 0 bases from V and 2 bases from J; bases unmatched to any gene: 1. Looked up from germline, CDR1 is MNHEY and CDR2 is SVGAGI. CDR3 amino acids: CASSYSGGTYEQYF. The CDR3 nucleotides are TGTGCCAGCAGTTACTCGGGAGGGACCTACGAGCAGTACTTC.

The J gene is TRBJ1-2, the V gene TRBV9; weak D call: TRBD1 (5 bases). Germline lookup yields CDR1 SGDLS and CDR2 YYNGEE. This CDR3 comprises 15 residues. Trimming left V 5 bases short and J 4 bases short, with 18 bases between. This chain's CDR3 is CASRPTGGTSYGYTF. The DNA of the CDR3 is TGTGCCAGCAGACCCACCGGGGGTACGAGCTATGGCTACACCTTC. Using reference TRBV9 and TRBJ1-2 for the parts outside the CDR3, the full variable domain is DSGVTQTPKHLITATGQRVTLRCSPRSGDLSVYWYQQSLDQGLQFLIQYYNGEERAKGNILERFSAQQFPDLHSELNLSSLELGDSALYFCASRPTGGTSYGYTFGSGTRLTVV.

This chain uses TRBV29-1 with TRBJ2-1; D gene unclear. The CDR3 runs to 12 residues. The germline V gene encodes CDR1 SQVTM and CDR2 ANQGSEA. The V gene lost 2 bases and the J gene lost 5 bases, with 7 bases spanning the gap. CDR3 coding DNA: TGCAGCGTTGAAATGGGCAACAATGAGCAGTTCTTC. Protein sequence: CSVEMGNNEQFF.

This clone has more than one count but fewer than ten. The CDR3 region has the DNA TGCGCCAGCAGCTTGGAGTTGCGGGAGGGCACAGATACGCAGTATTTT. Translation gives CASSLELREGTDTQYF. The chain has TRBV5-1 and TRBJ2-3, with 8 bases lining up with TRBD2. V trimming: 0 bases; J trimming: 1 base; junction bases outside the gene matches: 4. Germline V gene lookup returns CDR1 SGHRS and CDR2 YFSETQ. The CDR3 loop spans 16 amino acids.

The chain recombines TRBV29-1 with TRBJ1-2, with TRBD1 matching 8 bases. Germline V lookup: CDR1 SQVTM, CDR2 ANQGSEA. Trimming took 4 bases from V and 8 from J; bases not matched to a gene: 9. The CDR3 runs 13 residues. CDR3 sequence reads: CSVGQGISGGYTF. The DNA of the CDR3 is TGCAGCGTTGGACAGGGGATTTCCGGAGGCTACACCTTC.

This sequence joins TRBV27 and TRBJ2-7, with a tentative D call TRBD1 (6 bases). CDR1 and CDR2 from the germline V gene are MNHEY and SMNVEV (reference sequence). The CDR3 covers 13 residues. Trimming removed 3 bases at V and 4 bases at J, with 10 bases between. The CDR3 DNA is TGTGCCAGCAGTTTGAAGGGGGAGTACGAGCAGTACTTC. Translation: CASSLKGEYEQYF.

This chain connects TRBV19 to TRBJ2-1; 9 nucleotides align to TRBD2. J gave up 3 bases and V 1 base, and 1 base lay outside the gene matches. The CDR3 covers 15 residues. Per the germline V gene, CDR1 is LNHDA and CDR2 is SQIVND (reference sequence). The CDR3 bases are TGTGCCAGTAGTATAGGACTAGCGGACTACAATGAGCAGTTCTTC. It encodes CASSIGLADYNEQFF.

The V and J genes are TRBV5-6 and TRBJ2-7, with 7 bases lining up with TRBD2. Germline V gene lookup returns CDR1 SGHDT and CDR2 YYEEEE. J was trimmed by 6 bases and V by 0 bases; bases with no gene match: 3. CDR3 length equals 13 residues. The DNA for the CDR3 is TGTGCCAGCAGCTTGGGTGGGAGGGGCGAGCAGTACTTC. This gives the protein CASSLGGRGEQYF.

The CDR3 DNA is TGCGCCAGCAGCTTGAGACAGGGAGGAACTAATGAAAAACTGTTTTTT. Amino acids: CASSLRQGGTNEKLFF. The chain couples TRBV5-1 to TRBJ1-4, with 7 nucleotides matching TRBD1. V lost 1 base and J lost 1; bases outside the gene matches: 4. Germline CDR1 and CDR2: SGHRS and YFSETQ. The CDR3 totals 16 residues.

The V and J genes are TRBV5-1 and TRBJ2-2; maybe TRBD1 (6 bases). This CDR3 is 17 amino acids long. CDR1 is SGHRS, CDR2 YFSETQ, per germline. V was shortened by 0 bases and J by 3 bases, with 15 bases between the two germline ends. The CDR3 sequence: CASSLEVSGAHTGELFF. CDR3 DNA sequence: TGCGCCAGCAGCTTGGAAGTCTCAGGGGCTCACACCGGGGAGCTGTTTTTT.

This chain connects TRBV19 to TRBJ2-7; weak D call: TRBD2 (6 bases). Trimming removed 1 base at V and 0 bases at J, with 10 bases between. The CDR3 consists of 15 residues. Germline-derived CDR1 and CDR2 are LNHDA and SQIVND (reference sequence). In DNA form, the CDR3 reads TGTGCCAGTAGTATAGCTGGCGGGAACTCCTACGAGCAGTACTTC. This translates into CASSIAGGNSYEQYF. The whole variable domain, remainder taken from reference TRBV19 and TRBJ2-7, is DGGITQSPKYLFRKEGQNVTLSCEQNLNHDAMYWYRQDPGQGLRLIYYSQIVNDFQKGDIAEGYSVSREKKESFPLTVTSAQKNPTAFYLCASSIAGGNSYEQYFGPGTRLTVT.

The sample holds a few counts of this clone. This chain uses TRBV7-9 with TRBJ1-1; maybe TRBD1 (5 bases). Trimming shortened V by 1 base and J by 5 bases, and 20 bases separated the two germline ends. The CDR3 totals 17 residues. Germline V CDR1 and CDR2: SEHNR, FQNEAQ (reference sequence). The CDR3 coding sequence is TGTGCCAGCAGCTTAGATGGGGGGGTCGGTGTTAGGACTGAAGCTTTCTTT. Amino acids: CASSLDGGVGVRTEAFF.

V gene TRBV5-1 combines with J gene TRBJ1-3; possibly TRBD1 for D (6 bases). This CDR3 is built from 16 residues. The V end lost 3 bases, the J end lost 0 bases, and 13 bases lay between the germline ends. Germline V gives CDR1 SGHRS, CDR2 YFSETQ. CDR3 sequence (DNA): TGCGCCAGCAGCTCGCCACAGGGCCCCTCTGGAAACACCATATATTTT. Its protein is CASSSPQGPSGNTIYF.

The genes are TRBV25-1 and TRBJ2-1; the match to TRBD2 covers 11 bases. J gave up 2 bases and V 3 bases, and 9 bases lay outside the gene matches. This CDR3 spans 18 amino acids. The germline V gene has CDR1 MGHDK and CDR2 SYGVNS. The CDR3 sequence is CASSEPRLAGWPYNEQFF. In DNA form, the CDR3 reads TGTGCCAGCAGTGAGCCCCGACTAGCGGGATGGCCCTACAATGAGCAGTTCTTC.

The genes are TRBV6-5 and TRBJ1-5; D is unresolved. Trimming took off 6 bases at V and 2 bases at J, with 11 bases between the two ends. Per the germline V gene, CDR1 is MNHEY and CDR2 is SVGAGI. The CDR3 runs 14 residues. The CDR3 DNA reads as TGTGCCAGCAGAGACACCTGGGGCAATCAGCCCCAGCATTTT. It codes for CASRDTWGNQPQHF.

The chain is built from TRBV7-2 and TRBJ2-7; 9 bases map to TRBD2. J lost 4 bases, V lost 5 bases, and 6 bases had no gene match. In germline, CDR1 is SGHTA, CDR2 FQGNSA. The CDR3 loop spans 14 amino acids. CDR3 DNA: TGTGCCAGCAGCCCCGGACTAGCGCAGTACGAGCAGTACTTC. It codes for CASSPGLAQYEQYF.

V gene TRBV28 combines with J gene TRBJ1-2, with D hard to call. Germline CDR1 reads MDHEN; CDR2 reads SYDVKM. This CDR3 has 13 amino acids. V lost 5 bases and J 4 bases, leaving 11 bases between the germline ends. CDR3 nucleotide sequence: TGTGCCAGCAGTCTTCGGGGAAGCTATGGCTACACCTTC. This gives the protein CASSLRGSYGYTF.

This clone was detected a few times. This specimen includes other DNA sequences encoding the same CDR3. V usage is TRBV5-1 and J usage is TRBJ2-1; tentative D call: TRBD2 (5 bases). From germline, CDR1 is SGHRS and CDR2 YFSETQ. V was clipped by 2 bases and J by 4 bases, with 10 bases between them. The CDR3 runs 14 residues. The CDR3 coding sequence is TGCGCCAGCAGCTTTGGAGGCGGATACAATGAGCAGTTCTTC. Its translation: CASSFGGGYNEQFF.

In its sample, this clone is medium-sized. The chain recombines TRBV4-2 with TRBJ2-6, with D possibly being TRBD1 (5 bases). Trimming shortened V by 0 bases and J by 0 bases, and 6 bases separated the two germline ends. The length of the CDR3 is 16 residues. Per germline, CDR1 LGHNA and CDR2 YNFKEQ. CDR3 residues: CASSQDQGSGANVLTF. CDR3 bases: TGTGCCAGCAGCCAAGATCAGGGCTCTGGGGCCAACGTCCTGACTTTC.

The chain recombines TRBV5-1 with TRBJ2-2; 12 positions agree with TRBD2. Looked up from germline, CDR1 is SGHRS and CDR2 is YFSETQ. V dropped 3 bases and J dropped 3; count of bases not matched to a gene: 0. CDR3 length: 15 amino acids. CDR3 sequence: CASSWTSGDTGELFF. The CDR3 nucleotides read TGCGCCAGCAGCTGGACTAGCGGGGACACCGGGGAGCTGTTTTTT.

The chain recombines TRBV30 with TRBJ1-2, with D unclear. Germline V gives CDR1 GTSNPN, CDR2 SVGIG (reference sequence). Between the trimmed V and J ends, which lost 0 bases and 4 bases, there was a span of 6 bases. The CDR3 has 12 amino acids. The CDR3 here is CAWSVTPYGYTF. The CDR3 region has the DNA TGTGCCTGGAGTGTAACTCCCTATGGCTACACCTTC.

This chain connects TRBV5-6 to TRBJ2-3, with 10 bases aligning to TRBD2. Germline CDR1 reads SGHDT; CDR2 reads YYEEEE. J lost 5 bases, V lost 0 bases, and 6 bases had no gene match. The CDR3 is made up of 16 amino acids. As DNA, the CDR3 is TGTGCCAGCAGCTTGGGGCTAGCGGGAGTTGGAGATACGCAGTATTTT. This codes for CASSLGLAGVGDTQYF.